A single TCR beta chain is shown here with its context. Its matching antigen is unknown. Assay used: immunoSEQ multiplex PCR; TCRdb lists only in-frame clones, some missing. The sample consists of about 33,000 clones, about 95% of them appearing once. Samples derive from patients with active juvenile idiopathic arthritis. The CDR3 is made up of 13 amino acids. V was shortened by 3 bases and J by 3 bases, with 8 bases between the two germline ends. Germline V CDR1 and CDR2: MDHEN, SYDVKM. The sample originates from a study of circulating and synovial CD4+ cells in juvenile arthritis. Study outcomes and limitations: T cell genome counts differed by at least an order of magnitude between CPL and CD4 samples.

The material sequenced was CD4+ T cells from blood. V is TRBV28 and J is TRBJ1-2, with D unresolved. This receptor was identified in a human donor with juvenile idiopathic arthritis. The CDR3 loop reads CASSLAADYGYTF. The CDR3 coding sequence is TGTGCCAGCAGTTTGGCCGCCGACTATGGCTACACCTTC.